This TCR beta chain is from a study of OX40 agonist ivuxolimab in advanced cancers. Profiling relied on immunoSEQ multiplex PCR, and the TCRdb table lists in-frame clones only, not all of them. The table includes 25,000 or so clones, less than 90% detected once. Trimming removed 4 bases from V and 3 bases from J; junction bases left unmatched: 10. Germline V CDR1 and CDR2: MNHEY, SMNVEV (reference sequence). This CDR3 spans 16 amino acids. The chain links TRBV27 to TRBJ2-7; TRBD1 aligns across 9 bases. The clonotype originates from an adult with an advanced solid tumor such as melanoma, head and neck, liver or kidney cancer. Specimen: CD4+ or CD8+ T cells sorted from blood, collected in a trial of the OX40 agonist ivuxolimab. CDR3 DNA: TGTGCCAGCAGTTGGACAGGGGCTGAGTTAATCTACGAGCAGTACTTC. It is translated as CASSWTGAELIYEQYF.